These T cell receptor beta chains were read from a single sample in a study of OX40 agonist ivuxolimab in advanced cancers. TCRdb keeps only in-frame clones here, not all; method: immunoSEQ multiplex PCR. The repertoire holds under 70,000 clones, with 70% to 90% as singletons. The source material was CD4+ or CD8+ T cells sorted from blood, sampled in a trial of the OX40 agonist ivuxolimab. These TCRs come from an adult with an advanced solid tumor such as melanoma, head and neck, liver or kidney cancer. Both conserved end residues are part of each CDR3. The D gene is left open where the match is weak. Only part of the rows carry a size: once, few, many, or a class if the clone is expanded.

>TRBJ2-3|TRBD2|17|.|TRBV7-9
CASSPPGGRGDTDTQYF
TGTGCCAGCAGCCCTCCTGGGGGGCGGGGGGACACAGATACGCAGTATTTT
>TRBJ2-2|.|15|.|TRBV5-1
CASSLWQGSNGELFF
TGCGCCAGCAGCTTGTGGCAGGGGAGTAACGGGGAGCTGTTTTTT
>TRBJ2-7|.|11|.|TRBV29-1
CSVFESYEQYF
TGCAGCGTTTTCGAATCCTACGAGCAGTACTTC
>TRBJ2-5|.|17|.|TRBV6-1
CASSEFGDRHRIETQYF
TGTGCCAGCAGTGAATTCGGTGACCGACATCGGATCGAGACCCAGTACTTC
>TRBJ1-2|.|14|few|TRBV9
CASSVGGTGRGYTF
TGTGCCAGCAGCGTAGGGGGAACAGGGCGCGGCTACACCTTC
>TRBJ1-2|TRBD1|14|.|TRBV27
CASRSTGVGYGYTF
TGTGCCAGCAGATCGACAGGGGTCGGCTATGGCTACACCTTC
>TRBJ1-5|.|13|once|TRBV27
CASSPLGLEPQHF
TGTGCTAGCAGTCCCCTCGGGTTGGAGCCCCAGCATTTT
>TRBJ2-7|.|15|.|TRBV27
CASSPFVGASYEQYF
TGTGCCAGCAGCCCCTTCGTGGGCGCCTCCTACGAGCAGTACTTC
>TRBJ2-7|.|15|once|TRBV27
CASSPLGTGSYEQYF
TGTGCCAGCAGTCCCCTCGGGACTGGCTCCTACGAGCAGTACTTC
>TRBJ2-3|TRBD2|18|.|TRBV5-1
CASSFPGGIEMFTDTQYF
TGCGCCAGCAGCTTCCCGGGGGGGATCGAAATGTTTACCGATACGCAGTATTTT
>TRBJ2-7|TRBD2|16|.|TRBV2
CASSEWGTGGGYEQYF
TGTGCCAGCAGTGAATGGGGGACGGGGGGTGGCTACGAGCAGTACTTC
>TRBJ2-2|.|13|.|TRBV7-2
CASSLVAVGELFF
TGTGCCAGCAGCTTAGTGGCGGTCGGGGAGCTGTTTTTT
>TRBJ2-3|TRBD2|15|.|TRBV6-6
CASSPGSGVGDTQYF
TGTGCCAGCAGCCCGGGTAGCGGGGTGGGAGATACGCAGTATTTT
>TRBJ1-2|.|13|.|TRBV4-1
CASSQGGANGYTF
TGCGCCAGCAGCCAGGGGGGGGCGAACGGCTACACCTTC
>TRBJ2-1|.|16|.|TRBV9
CASSARGSAVYNEQFF
TGTGCCAGCAGCGCCCGTGGAAGCGCGGTATACAATGAGCAGTTCTTC
>TRBJ2-7|.|13|.|TRBV28
CASKQGGRYEQYF
TGTGCCAGCAAGCAGGGAGGACGCTACGAGCAGTACTTC
>TRBJ2-7|.|16|.|TRBV9
CASSFTPGRAAYEQYF
TGTGCCAGCAGCTTTACCCCCGGACGGGCTGCCTACGAGCAGTACTTC